A selection of T cell receptor beta chains follows, all from one sample in a study of CD8+ T cells in alopecia areata. The assay was immunoSEQ multiplex PCR, and TCRdb's table has in-frame clones only and misses some. The repertoire consists of around 140,000 clones, with about 46% occurring once and the leading ten covering under 20%. Sample: CD8+ T cells sorted from blood, taken at week 0. The receptor set was obtained from a human donor with alopecia areata. The CDR3 runs from the conserved cysteine through the conserved F or W. D genes are given only for firm matches. Clone size appears in some rows only: once, few, many, or a class for an expanded clone.

TRBJ1-6 - - TRBV23-1 CASSQSCKGNSYNSPLHF TGCGCCAGCAGTCAATCTTGCAAGGGAAACTCCTATAATTCACCCCTCCACTTT
TRBJ2-7 TRBD1 - TRBV13 CASSAGTDYEQYF TGTGCCAGCAGCGCCGGGACAGACTACGAGCAGTACTTC
TRBJ2-5 - few TRBV18 CASSPPGRGETQYF TGTGCCAGCTCACCACCGGGCCGCGGAGAGACCCAGTACTTC
TRBJ2-4 TRBD2 - TRBV7-2 CASSLLAGGKNIQYF TGTGCCAGCAGCTTGTTAGCGGGGGGGAAAAACATTCAGTACTTC
TRBJ1-3 - - TRBV30 CAWSPGVYSGNTIYF TGTGCCTGGAGCCCCGGAGTGTACTCTGGAAACACCATATATTTT
TRBJ1-1 - few TRBV7-9 CASSLGVTEAFF TGTGCCAGCAGCTTAGGGGTCACTGAAGCTTTCTTT
TRBJ2-5 - - TRBV4-1 CASSMHGGRQETQYF TGCGCCAGCAGCATGCACGGGGGGCGGCAAGAGACCCAGTACTTC
TRBJ2-5 - - TRBV4-1 CASSQEQGQLETQYF TGCGCCAGCAGCCAAGAACAGGGACAATTGGAGACCCAGTACTTC
TRBJ2-7 TRBD1 - TRBV27 CASSTGQPYEQYF TGTGCCAGCAGCACGGGACAGCCCTACGAGCAGTACTTC
TRBJ2-7 - - TRBV5-1 CASSLLGDYEQYF TGCGCCAGCAGCTTGTTGGGTGACTACGAGCAGTACTTC
TRBJ2-1 - few TRBV29-1 CSVGGLDEQFF TGCAGCGTGGGGGGACTGGATGAGCAGTTCTTC
TRBJ2-5 - - TRBV2 CASSPVGRQETQYF TGTGCCAGCAGCCCCGTGGGACGACAAGAGACCCAGTACTTC
TRBJ1-2 - - TRBV29-1 CSAGPDEVRGYTF TGCAGCGCCGGGCCTGATGAAGTTCGGGGCTACACCTTC
TRBJ1-1 - - TRBV5-1 CASSYSSGVAFF TGCGCCAGCAGCTATTCATCAGGGGTAGCTTTCTTT
TRBJ2-5 TRBD1 - TRBV6-6 CASSYLTGGSETQYF TGTGCCAGCAGTTATTTGACAGGGGGATCAGAGACCCAGTACTTC
TRBJ2-7 - - TRBV29-1 CSVEDPPYEQYF TGCAGCGTCGAGGACCCTCCCTACGAGCAGTACTTC
TRBJ1-2 - few TRBV7-9 CASSRRANYGYTF TGTGCCAGCAGCCGGAGGGCGAACTATGGCTACACCTTC
TRBJ1-2 - - TRBV7-2 CASSYPPGVDGYTF TGTGCCAGCAGCTATCCCCCGGGCGTCGATGGCTACACCTTC
TRBJ1-1 TRBD1 - TRBV5-6 CASSLGQGEAFF TGTGCCAGCAGCTTGGGACAGGGAGAAGCTTTCTTT
TRBJ1-2 TRBD1 - TRBV13 CASSSQGWWGYTF TGTGCCAGCAGCTCACAGGGGTGGTGGGGCTACACCTTC
TRBJ1-4 TRBD1 few TRBV29-1 CSVMTGSRGEKLFF TGCAGCGTTATGACAGGGAGTAGAGGGGAAAAACTGTTTTTT
TRBJ2-7 - - TRBV5-6 CASSPRQDSYEQYF TGTGCCAGCAGCCCAAGACAGGACTCCTACGAGCAGTACTTC
TRBJ2-7 - - TRBV9 CASSVGGGNSYEQYF TGTGCCAGCAGCGTAGGCGGGGGCAACTCCTACGAGCAGTACTTC
TRBJ2-7 - - TRBV6-1 CASSVIEEGSIYEQYF TGTGCCAGCAGTGTCATAGAGGAGGGCTCAATCTACGAGCAGTACTTC
TRBJ2-4 - few TRBV2 CASRTVARAKNIQYF TGTGCCAGCAGGACGGTAGCCAGAGCCAAAAACATTCAGTACTTC
TRBJ2-7 - - TRBV13 CASSLPSSYEQYF TGTGCCAGCAGTTTACCCAGCTCCTACGAGCAGTACTTC
TRBJ1-1 - few TRBV7-9 CASSLGATEAFF TGTGCCAGCAGCTTGGGAGCCACTGAAGCTTTCTTT
TRBJ2-1 - - TRBV7-9 CASSLVLVGNEQFF TGTGCCAGCAGCTTAGTGCTAGTTGGCAATGAGCAGTTCTTC
TRBJ1-2 - - TRBV6-1 CAGDRSEGYTF TGTGCCGGCGACAGGTCGGAAGGCTACACCTTC
TRBJ2-7 TRBD2 once TRBV13 CASSPGRQTYEQYF TGTGCCAGCAGCCCCGGGAGGCAGACCTACGAGCAGTACTTC
TRBJ1-2 - - TRBV5-6 CASSLSQAVYGYTF TGTGCCAGCAGCTTGAGTCAGGCTGTCTATGGCTACACCTTC
TRBJ1-2 - few TRBV5-6 CASSGGPLDYGYTF TGTGCCAGCAGCGGGGGGCCCCTGGACTATGGCTACACCTTC
TRBJ2-7 TRBD1 - TRBV5-6 CASSPQGDEQYF TGTGCCAGCAGCCCGCAGGGGGACGAGCAGTACTTC
TRBJ1-2 - few TRBV7-9 CASSPALPLDGYTF TGTGCCAGCAGCCCCGCCCTCCCGTTGGATGGCTACACCTTC
TRBJ2-2 TRBD2 once TRBV15 CATSSPKSGGLNTGELFF TGTGCCACCAGCAGCCCGAAGAGCGGGGGCTTGAACACCGGGGAGCTGTTTTTT
TRBJ1-2 - - TRBV7-9 CASRPRGLASGGYTF TGTGCCAGCAGACCCCGGGGACTCGCGAGCGGTGGCTACACCTTC
TRBJ2-5 - - TRBV7-9 CASSLDTAYQETQYF TGTGCCAGCAGCTTGGACACCGCTTACCAAGAGACCCAGTACTTC
TRBJ1-2 - few TRBV29-1 CSVAWDIYGYTF TGCAGCGTTGCCTGGGACATCTATGGCTACACCTTC
TRBJ2-3 - - TRBV27 CASSWDPSDTQYF TGTGCCAGCAGTTGGGACCCTTCGGATACGCAGTATTTT
TRBJ2-1 TRBD2 few TRBV7-9 CASSLPPSGHNEQFF TGTGCCAGCAGTTTACCCCCTAGCGGACACAATGAGCAGTTCTTC
TRBJ2-3 - - TRBV29-1 CSVVPGPPDTQYF TGCAGCGTAGTGCCGGGGCCGCCCGATACGCAGTATTTT
TRBJ2-1 TRBD1 - TRBV6-6 CASSPSTGDNEQFF TGTGCCAGCAGTCCGTCGACAGGGGACAATGAGCAGTTCTTC